This T cell receptor beta chain was sequenced in a study of T cell responses to AZD1222 COVID-19 vaccine. General study results and limits: None of the repertoires were sampled until the peak T cell response had passed.

Trimming pared 6 bases from V and 5 bases from J, leaving 12 bases between. Germline V gene sequence: CDR1 MNHEY, CDR2 SVGAGI. The CDR3 extends over 13 amino acids. In the case of this clone: The antigen remains unidentified.

Using immunoSEQ multiplex PCR, the repertoire was profiled, and TCRdb retains in-frame clones only, with some absent. Of some 170,000 clones in the sample, over 85% were seen once. The chain joins TRBV6-5 to TRBJ2-3, with a weak D call TRBD2 (6 bases). The TCR originated in an adult in good health. Sequenced here: peripheral blood, sampled on day 0 of AZD1222 vaccination. The DNA for the CDR3 is TGTGCCAGCAGCCGGGGGATAGTAGATACGCAGTATTTT. As protein: CASSRGIVDTQYF.